The 30 T cell receptor beta chains below all came from one sample that was sequenced in a study of shared clonotypes between healthy human individuals. Data came from immunoSEQ multiplex PCR; TCRdb stores just in-frame clones and leaves some out. The sample yields hundreds of thousands of clones, approximately 74% seen once. The material sequenced was memory CD4+ T cells sorted from blood. Subset noted: CD45RA-negative fraction. The receptors here all came from a man aged 25 to 40 in good health.

The chain combines TRBV6-1 with TRBJ2-4; D may be TRBD1 (6 bases). This CDR3 is 15 amino acids long. V dropped 3 bases and J dropped 10 bases, with 19 bases sitting between them. The germline V gene encodes CDR1 MNHNS and CDR2 SASEGT. The CDR3 spells CASSDSGVRGHIQYF. In DNA form, the CDR3 reads TGTGCCAGCAGTGATTCAGGGGTTCGGGGTCATATTCAGTACTTC.

The J gene is TRBJ2-3, the V gene TRBV6-6; D possibly corresponds to TRBD2 (6 bases). Germline V gives CDR1 MNHNY, CDR2 SVGAGI (reference sequence). The V end lost 6 bases, the J end lost 2 bases, and 15 bases lay between the germline ends. This CDR3 comprises 15 residues. The CDR3 nucleotides are TGTGCCAGCAGACCTACCGGGACTCACACAGATACGCAGTATTTT. This encodes CASRPTGTHTDTQYF.

This clone was seen once. The chain uses TRBV5-1 and TRBJ1-1; 9 bases are a match to TRBD1. CDR1 and CDR2 from the germline V gene are SGHRS and YFSETQ. Germline trimming cut 4 bases from V and 3 bases from J; bases unmatched to any gene: 4. This CDR3 spans 14 amino acids. In DNA form, the CDR3 reads TGCGCCAGCAGCGAACAGGGGGCGGACACTGAAGCTTTCTTT. Translated: CASSEQGADTEAFF.

CDR3 amino acids: CASSQEGPPVVETQYF. The DNA of the CDR3 is TGCGCCAGCAGCCAAGAAGGCCCGCCCGTAGTAGAGACCCAGTACTTC. V is TRBV4-1 and J is TRBJ2-5; D uncertain. The CDR3 is made up of 16 amino acids. The germline V and J ends were trimmed by 0 bases and 4 bases, with 15 bases remaining between them. Germline values: CDR1 MGHRA, CDR2 YSYEKL.

This chain uses TRBV19 with TRBJ1-1; 7 positions agree with TRBD1. Germline assignment: CDR1 LNHDA and CDR2 SQIVND (reference sequence). J gave up 5 bases and V 5 bases, and 8 bases lay outside the gene matches. The CDR3 contains 14 residues. The CDR3 bases are TGTGCCAGTAGTCTAAGGGGGCGAGAGACTGAAGCTTTCTTT. Translated, it gives CASSLRGRETEAFF.

V and J are TRBV5-6 and TRBJ2-3; 7 bases fit TRBD1. The CDR3 has 16 amino acids. Trimming cost V 3 bases and J 0 bases; bases outside gene matches: 7. Looked up from germline, CDR1 is SGHDT and CDR2 is YYEEEE. As DNA, the CDR3 is TGTGCCAGCAGCTGGGCCCGGGACAGAAGCACAGATACGCAGTATTTT. Protein sequence: CASSWARDRSTDTQYF.

Only a few counts were recorded for this clone. The genes are TRBV25-1 and TRBJ1-2, with D unresolved. Germline lookup yields CDR1 MGHDK and CDR2 SYGVNS. V lost 8 bases, J lost 3 bases, and 13 bases lay in between. The CDR3 has 13 residues. The CDR3: CASAPVGDYGYTF. CDR3 nucleotides: TGTGCCAGCGCTCCCGTTGGAGACTATGGCTACACCTTC.

V and J are TRBV11-3 and TRBJ2-1; D remains ambiguous. The ends were cut back, 5 bases at V and 8 bases at J, with 10 bases in the middle. Germline CDR1 reads SGHNT; CDR2 reads YENEEA. This CDR3 has 12 residues. The CDR3 DNA sequence: TGTGCCAGCAGCGCCCCTGGGTATGAGCAGTTCTTC. Translated, it gives CASSAPGYEQFF.

The chain links TRBV7-9 to TRBJ2-1, with unresolved D. The length of the CDR3 is 11 residues. Trimming cost V 2 bases and J 9 bases, with 5 bases left between them. From germline, CDR1 is SEHNR and CDR2 FQNEAQ (reference sequence). The CDR3 sequence is CASSLMTEQFF. The CDR3 nucleotides are TGTGCCAGCAGCTTAATGACTGAGCAGTTCTTC.

The J gene is TRBJ2-1, the V gene TRBV5-5; possibly TRBD1 or TRBD2 for D (5 bases each). Trimming shortened V by 4 bases and J by 4 bases, and 18 bases separated the two germline ends. There are 16 residues in the CDR3. Germline V gene sequence: CDR1 SGHKS, CDR2 YYEKEE (reference sequence). In DNA, the CDR3 is TGTGCCAGCAGCCTCCCCACAGGACTTCTTTACAATGAGCAGTTCTTC. It specifies CASSLPTGLLYNEQFF.

This clone is a singleton in its sample. At the DNA level, this CDR3 is encoded by other sequences in the same sample as well. J is TRBJ2-5 and V is TRBV6-1; D tentatively fits TRBD1 or TRBD2 (5 bases each). CDR1 is MNHNS, CDR2 SASEGT, per germline. Deletions cut 6 bases from V and 1 base from J, with 9 bases between. The CDR3 is made up of 13 amino acids. Here the CDR3 DNA reads TGTGCCAGCAGCGTCGGGACCCAAGAGACCCAGTACTTC. Translating it yields CASSVGTQETQYF.

In this sample, this clone turned up once. The chain recombines TRBV28 with TRBJ2-7; possible D gene TRBD2, 6 bases. Germline V lookup: CDR1 MDHEN, CDR2 SYDVKM. The CDR3 is made up of 11 amino acids. V was pared by 5 bases and J by 5 bases, with 7 bases between. CDR3 sequence (DNA): TGTGCCAGCAGTCGGACTAACGAGCAGTACTTC. Protein: CASSRTNEQYF.

This clone has just a few counts. J is TRBJ2-3 and V is TRBV18, with 7 bases fitting TRBD1. This CDR3 contains 13 residues. Trimming took 3 bases from V and 9 from J; bases not matched to a gene: 6. CDR1 and CDR2 from the germline V gene are KGHSH and LQKENI. The CDR3 DNA follows: TGTGCCAGCTCACCTGAGACAGGGAGAACGCAGTATTTT. Protein sequence: CASSPETGRTQYF.

The chain combines TRBV6-6 with TRBJ2-5; D gene ambiguous. From germline, CDR1 is MNHNY and CDR2 SVGAGI (reference sequence). This CDR3 region has 14 residues. V dropped 0 bases and J dropped 4 bases, with 9 bases sitting between them. The DNA for the CDR3 is TGTGCCAGCAGTTACTCGGTGATGTCAGAGACCCAGTACTTC. It is translated as CASSYSVMSETQYF.

This clone was found a few times. The chain uses TRBV19 and TRBJ2-7; D remains unclear. V was cut by 3 bases and J by 1 base, with 4 bases left in between. CDR3 length: 12 amino acids. The germline gives CDR1 LNHDA, CDR2 SQIVND (reference sequence). The CDR3 coding sequence is TGTGCCAGTAGTATGGATTCCTACGAGCAGTACTTC. Translating it yields CASSMDSYEQYF.

The rearrangement links TRBV10-2 to TRBJ2-3; D gene uncertain. This CDR3 contains 14 residues. CDR1 WSHSY and CDR2 SAAADI come from the germline V gene. Trimming took off 6 bases at V and 2 bases at J, with 12 bases between the two ends. The CDR3 loop is CASRLPQATDTQYF. The CDR3 nucleotides are TGCGCCAGCAGACTCCCCCAGGCCACAGATACGCAGTATTTT.

The gene calls are TRBV5-1 and TRBJ2-2, with TRBD1 identical over 9 bases. CDR1 is SGHRS, CDR2 YFSETQ, per germline. Trimming removed 3 bases from V and 3 bases from J; junction bases left unmatched: 3. CDR3 length equals 15 residues. CDR3 sequence reads: CASSYDRGDTGELFF. As DNA, the CDR3 is TGCGCCAGCAGCTATGACAGGGGGGACACCGGGGAGCTGTTTTTT.

Only a few counts were recorded for this clone. This chain connects TRBV6-5 to TRBJ1-3; the D is unclear. V dropped 6 bases and J dropped 5 bases, with 11 bases sitting between them. Looked up from germline, CDR1 is MNHEY and CDR2 is SVGAGI. CDR3 size: 13 residues. CDR3 coding DNA: TGTGCCAGCAGACAACTCCGCCGAAACACCATATATTTT. Protein: CASRQLRRNTIYF.

The genes are TRBV5-4 and TRBJ2-1; TRBD2 matches 7 bases. There are 15 residues in the CDR3. The V and J ends lost 1 base and 2 bases, in that order; junction bases with no gene match: 3. Per the germline V gene, CDR1 is SGHNT and CDR2 is YYREEE (reference sequence). Written as DNA, the CDR3 is TGTGCCAGCAGCTTGCCAGCGGGAACCTACAATGAGCAGTTCTTC. Translation gives CASSLPAGTYNEQFF.

With respect to this clone: This likely stems from a read error, as it lies one base from a far larger clone. The J gene is TRBJ2-7, the V gene TRBV19; 11 bases align to TRBD2. V was clipped by 6 bases and J by 2 bases; unmatched bases: 0. The V gene's germline CDR1 is LNHDA and CDR2 SQIVND (reference sequence). The CDR3 is 13 amino acids. The CDR3 DNA reads as TGTGCCAGTAGACTAGCGGGAGCCTACGAGCAGTACTTC. This encodes CASRLAGAYEQYF.

At least ten counts were recorded for this clone. J is TRBJ2-7 and V is TRBV28; D gene ambiguous. Trimming stripped 5 bases from V and 0 bases from J, with 5 bases between. The CDR3 spans 12 residues. Germline CDR1 and CDR2: MDHEN and SYDVKM. The CDR3, as DNA: TGTGCCAGCAGTCCCCCCTCCTACGAGCAGTACTTC. Its translation: CASSPPSYEQYF.

V gene TRBV28 combines with J gene TRBJ2-5; D call uncertain. V lost 5 bases and J lost 5, with 12 bases in between. The CDR3 totals 13 residues. Germline V CDR1 and CDR2: MDHEN, SYDVKM. CDR3 DNA sequence: TGTGCCAGCAGTCAGCCAAGTCGGGAGACCCAGTACTTC. Translating gives CASSQPSRETQYF. The full variable domain, rest sourced from reference TRBV28 and TRBJ2-5, is DVKVTQSSRYLVKRTGEKVFLECVQDMDHENMFWYRQDPGLGLRLIYFSYDVKMKEKGDIPEGYSVSREKKERFSLILESASTNQTSMYLCASSQPSRETQYFGPGTRLLVL.

V gene TRBV7-2 combines with J gene TRBJ2-3, with 15 nucleotides matching TRBD2. Germline-derived CDR1 and CDR2 are SGHTA and FQGNSA. This CDR3 spans 21 amino acids. V lost 0 bases to trimming and J lost 1 base; unmatched junction nucleotides: 11. CDR3 region: CASSLATGGLAGGVRTDTQYF. CDR3 bases: TGTGCCAGCAGCTTAGCTACGGGGGGACTAGCGGGAGGAGTCCGCACAGATACGCAGTATTTT.

CDR3 residues: CASREGIGTDTQYF. The DNA of the CDR3 is TGTGCCAGCAGAGAGGGGATAGGCACAGATACGCAGTATTTT. This chain uses TRBV6-1 with TRBJ2-3, with D possibly being TRBD1 or TRBD2 (5 bases each). This CDR3 has 14 residues. The V end was cut by 6 bases, the J end by 1 base, with 11 bases between. Germline lookup yields CDR1 MNHNS and CDR2 SASEGT.

V usage is TRBV5-1 and J usage is TRBJ1-3, with a weak D call TRBD1 (6 bases). Germline V lookup: CDR1 SGHRS, CDR2 YFSETQ. The CDR3 consists of 16 residues. V lost 0 bases and J lost 0, with 10 bases in between. The CDR3 reads CASSLVGGTSGNTIYF. CDR3 bases: TGCGCCAGCAGCTTGGTGGGGGGCACCTCTGGAAACACCATATATTTT.

This sequence joins TRBV7-9 and TRBJ1-2; 9 nucleotides match TRBD1. Per the germline V gene, CDR1 is SEHNR and CDR2 is FQNEAQ (reference sequence). V was pared by 1 base and J by 6 bases, with 9 bases of the junction left unmatched. The CDR3 spans 16 residues. In nucleotides, the CDR3 is TGTGCCAGCAGCTTAGGTGGGACAGGGATCGGAAATGGCTACACCTTC. Its translation is CASSLGGTGIGNGYTF.

The V call is TRBV29-1, the J call TRBJ2-1; no clear D gene. V dropped 4 bases and J dropped 8 bases, with 18 bases sitting between them. Looked up from germline, CDR1 is SQVTM and CDR2 is ANQGSEA. The CDR3 has 14 residues. CDR3 in DNA: TGCAGCGTTGCGATCGGAAGTTTGTTGCATGAGCAGTTCTTC. Residues: CSVAIGSLLHEQFF.

This chain joins TRBV30 and TRBJ1-5, with 11 bases that match TRBD1. The junction had 2 bases not matched to a gene; V was cut back by 0 bases and J by 7 bases. The CDR3 loop spans 14 amino acids. CDR1 and CDR2 from the germline V gene are GTSNPN and SVGIG (reference sequence). This chain's CDR3 is CAWSVGTGGQPQHF. Written as DNA, the CDR3 is TGTGCCTGGAGTGTCGGGACAGGGGGGCAGCCCCAGCATTTT.

The chain recombines TRBV14 with TRBJ1-2; 9 nucleotides line up with TRBD1. Unmatched junction bases numbered 7, after V lost 5 bases and J lost 6 bases. The CDR3 is 14 residues long. Germline lookup yields CDR1 SGHDN and CDR2 FVKESK. Here the CDR3 reads CASSVGQGRDGYTF. CDR3 coding DNA: TGTGCCAGCAGCGTCGGACAGGGGAGGGATGGCTACACCTTC. The complete variable domain, with remaining parts taken from reference TRBV14 and TRBJ1-2, reads EAGVTQFPSHSVIEKGQTVTLRCDPISGHDNLYWYRRVMGKEIKFLLHFVKESKQDESGMPNNRFLAERTGGTYSTLKVQPAELEDSGVYFCASSVGQGRDGYTFGSGTRLTVV.

The chain has TRBV19 and TRBJ1-1; 7 bases fit TRBD1. Trimming removed 7 bases from V and 6 bases from J; junction bases left unmatched: 5. The CDR3 extends over 12 amino acids. CDR1 is LNHDA, CDR2 SQIVND, per germline (reference sequence). Written as DNA, the CDR3 is TGTGCCAGTACAACAGGGGCGGCTGAAGCTTTCTTT. Translating gives CASTTGAAEAFF.